This TCR beta chain was recovered during a study of regulatory T cells in long-lasting Graves disease. Study at large: More than 5 years of antithyroid drugs with positive TSH receptor antibodies defined persistent Graves' disease. General study findings and limits: Persistent disease samples used TRBV28, TRBJ1-2 and TRBJ2-5 preferentially. Persistent patients had a count of shared public clonotypes (approximately 3,000) that exceeded that of new patients (about 970).

This CDR3 is built from 13 residues. Germline CDR1 and CDR2: ENHRY and SYGVKD. Points on this clonotype: Its cognate antigen is unknown. One end of the junction is discordant with germline, which a read error may explain.

iRepertoire HTBI primers and Arm-PCR of CDR3 regions built TCR beta libraries. TCRdb re-derived calls from the multiplex PCR reads in MiXCR, one entry per CDR3 protein. The sample consists of 300,000 or so distinct CDR3 sequences, 20% of them appearing once. Described time point: persistent/refractory GD, antithyroid drugs over 5 years with positive TRAb. Making the TCR library involved RNA that had been extracted from PBMCs. The sequence was collected from a female donor with Graves disease. The J gene is TRBJ2-3, the V gene TRBV10-3, with D possibly being TRBD2 (6 bases). Sequenced material: peripheral blood mononuclear cells (PBMCs), taken when the disease was refractory, from a patient treated with antithyroid drugs. The CDR3 DNA is TGTACCATCAGTGCGCTAGCGCCCGATACGCAGTATTTT. Its translation is CTISALAPDTQYF.